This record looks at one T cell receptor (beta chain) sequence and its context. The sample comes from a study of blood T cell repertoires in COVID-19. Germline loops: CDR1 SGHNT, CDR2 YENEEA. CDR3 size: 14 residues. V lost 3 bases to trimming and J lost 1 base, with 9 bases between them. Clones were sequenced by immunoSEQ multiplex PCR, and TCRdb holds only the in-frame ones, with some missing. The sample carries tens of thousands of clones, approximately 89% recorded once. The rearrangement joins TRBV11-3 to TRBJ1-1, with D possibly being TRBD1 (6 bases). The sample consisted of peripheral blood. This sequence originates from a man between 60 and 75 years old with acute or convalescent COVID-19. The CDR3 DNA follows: TGTGCCAGCAGCTTCAGGGGACCGAACACTGAAGCTTTCTTT. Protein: CASSFRGPNTEAFF. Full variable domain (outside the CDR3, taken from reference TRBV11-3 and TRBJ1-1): EAGVVQSPRYKIIEKKQPVAFWCNPISGHNTLYWYLQNLGQGPELLIRYENEEAVDDSQLPKDRFSAERLKGVDSTLKIQPAELGDSAVYLCASSFRGPNTEAFFGQGTRLTVV.